Listed here are 16 T cell receptor beta chains from one sample, sequenced in a study of T cells in Graves' hyperthyroidism and ophthalmopathy. From RNA transcripts, TCR beta CDR3 regions were amplified. Carried out on the TCR CDR3, a first-round RT-PCR used the HTBI primer set. TCRdb reanalysed the multiplex PCR reads using MiXCR and keeps one entry per CDR3 protein. The sample holds roughly 740,000 distinct CDR3 sequences, about a sixth seen once. The sequenced material came from blood. The receptors here all came from a man younger than 30 with Graves' hyperthyroidism.

The chain joins TRBV25-1 to TRBJ2-1; 12 bases are shared with TRBD2. The germline V gene encodes CDR1 MGHDK and CDR2 SYGVNS. J lost 9 bases, V lost 3 bases, and 6 bases had no gene match. The length of the CDR3 is 15 residues. The CDR3 sequence is CASSDPLLAGGEQFF. The CDR3 DNA is TGTGCCAGCAGTGATCCCTTACTAGCGGGAGGTGAGCAGTTCTTC.

This clonotype was detected only a few times. V and J are TRBV12-3 or TRBV12-4 and TRBJ1-5; a possible D gene is TRBD1 (5 bases). This CDR3 spans 15 amino acids. With 6 bases removed from V and 5 bases from J, the gap between germline ends came to 17 bases. This CDR3 reads CASSPLRGGHQPQHF. In nucleotides, the CDR3 is TGTGCCAGCAGCCCACTCCGGGGGGGACATCAGCCCCAGCATTTT.

The sample holds many counts of this clonotype. This chain connects TRBV2 to TRBJ1-1; 9 bases agree with TRBD1. The V gene end was trimmed by 3 bases and the J gene end by 3 bases; junction bases not matched to a gene: 5. The CDR3 contains 15 residues. The germline V gene has CDR1 SNHLY and CDR2 FYNNEI. CDR3 in amino acids: CASSDNRGRDTEAFF. As DNA, the CDR3 is TGTGCCAGCAGTGATAACAGGGGGCGCGACACTGAAGCTTTCTTT.

This clonotype came up many times. The J gene is TRBJ2-5, the V gene TRBV2; D uncertain. Looked up from germline, CDR1 is SNHLY and CDR2 is FYNNEI. V lost 6 bases to trimming and J lost 3 bases, with 8 bases between them. CDR3 length equals 12 residues. The CDR3: CASRGMEETQYF. The CDR3 nucleotides read TGTGCCAGCAGAGGCATGGAAGAGACCCAGTACTTC.

The J gene is TRBJ1-1, the V gene TRBV11-3; D might be TRBD1 (6 bases). The germline CDR1 and CDR2 sequences are SGHNT and YENEEA. The V end lost 5 bases, the J end lost 3 bases, and 16 bases lay between the germline ends. The CDR3 consists of 15 residues. DNA for the CDR3: TGTGCCAGCAGCCTCCGTGGGGGCGCAGACACTGAAGCTTTCTTT. Translation: CASSLRGGADTEAFF.

The chain employs TRBV7-9 and TRBJ1-2, with no clear D. Germline V gene sequence: CDR1 SEHNR, CDR2 FQNEAQ (reference sequence). This CDR3 comprises 15 residues. Trimming left V 0 bases short and J 0 bases short, with 8 bases between. CDR3 coding DNA: TGTGCCAGCAGCTTAGCTTTGGGGACTAACTATGGCTACACCTTC. Amino acids: CASSLALGTNYGYTF.

This clonotype was picked up a small number of times. The rearrangement links TRBV27 to TRBJ1-6; 9 bases match TRBD1. Trimming cost V 2 bases and J 10 bases; bases outside gene matches: 3. This CDR3 has 14 residues. CDR1 is MNHEY and CDR2 is SMNVEV in the germline V gene (reference sequence). In DNA form, the CDR3 reads TGTGCCAGCAGTTTAACAGGGGGCGCGTCACCCCTCCACTTT. Encoded protein: CASSLTGGASPLHF.

The gene calls are TRBV29-1 and TRBJ2-3; possible D gene TRBD2, 5 bases. V was clipped by 7 bases and J by 6 bases, with 14 bases between them. The CDR3 covers 12 residues. Germline CDR1 and CDR2: SQVTM and ANQGSEA. The CDR3 reads CSAVLAADTQYF. Here the CDR3 DNA reads TGCAGCGCCGTTCTAGCTGCCGATACGCAGTATTTT.

This chain links TRBV7-2 with TRBJ2-7, with D perhaps matching TRBD2 (7 bases). This CDR3 has 16 amino acids. Germline-derived CDR1 and CDR2 are SGHTA and FQGNSA. V lost 5 bases and J lost 8, with 25 bases in between. In nucleotides, the CDR3 is TGTGCCAGCAGCCGCACCCGGGACACGGGGAGGGGCCAGCAGTACTTC. It specifies CASSRTRDTGRGQQYF.

The sample holds many counts of this clonotype. V is TRBV12-3 or TRBV12-4 and J is TRBJ2-5, with D possibly being TRBD2 (5 bases). V was clipped by 3 bases and J by 4 bases, with 9 bases between them. This CDR3 is built from 13 residues. The CDR3 bases are TGTGCCAGCAGTTTTCTGGGGAGAGAGACCCAGTACTTC. Translated, it gives CASSFLGRETQYF.

There are many counts of this clonotype. In nucleotides, the CDR3 is TGTGCCAGCAGCCCCCCCGGTAGGGCGGGTACTGAAGCTTTCTTT. Encoded protein: CASSPPGRAGTEAFF. The rearrangement joins TRBV11-3 to TRBJ1-1; no clear D gene. Germline V gene data show CDR1 as SGHNT and CDR2 as YENEEA. The CDR3 sequence is 15 residues long. The germline V and J ends were trimmed by 5 bases and 5 bases, with 18 bases remaining between them.

This clonotype occurred many times. The chain recombines TRBV28 with TRBJ1-1; perhaps TRBD1 as D (6 bases). Germline V CDR1 and CDR2: MDHEN, SYDVKM. V lost 3 bases and J lost 1, with 15 bases in between. The CDR3 loop spans 16 amino acids. The CDR3 spells CASSFFRDTQNTEAFF. CDR3 DNA: TGTGCCAGCAGTTTTTTCCGGGACACTCAGAACACTGAAGCTTTCTTT.

The V gene is TRBV6-1, the J gene TRBJ2-3, with D uncertain. The V and J ends lost 7 bases and 1 base respectively, with 9 bases between them. Germline values: CDR1 MNHNS, CDR2 SASEGT. This CDR3 contains 13 residues. CDR3 DNA: TGTGCCAGCATGGAAGGAGGCACAGATACGCAGTATTTT. Amino acids: CASMEGGTDTQYF.

The chain uses TRBV6-6 and TRBJ2-7; D might be TRBD2 (6 bases). This CDR3 is built from 14 residues. Trimming cost V 1 base and J 5 bases, with 12 bases left between them. From germline, CDR1 is MNHNY and CDR2 SVGAGI (reference sequence). CDR3 protein: CASSYLGRSDEQYF. The CDR3 coding sequence is TGTGCCAGCAGTTACTTGGGGAGGAGCGACGAGCAGTACTTC.

The table lists this clonotype with many counts. This rearrangement joins TRBV11-2 to TRBJ2-1, with D possibly TRBD2 on 5 matching bases. The CDR3 has 14 residues. Trimming took 3 bases from V and 3 from J, leaving 9 bases between them. CDR1 and CDR2 from the germline V gene are SGHAT and FQNNGV. The CDR3 DNA reads as TGTGCCAGCAGCTTGGACTGGCTCTACAATGAGCAGTTCTTC. It yields the protein CASSLDWLYNEQFF.

A single count supports this clonotype. A read error may be the cause here, since a much bigger clone is one base away. The chain carries TRBV5-1 and TRBJ2-1; 9 nucleotides align to TRBD2. Unmatched junction bases numbered 13, after V lost 7 bases and J lost 8 bases. The CDR3 has 15 amino acids. In germline, CDR1 is SGHRS, CDR2 YFSETQ. CDR3 bases: TGCGCCAGCGGCGGAGCTAGCGGGATAGGCCATGAGCAGTTCTTC. Translation gives CASGGASGIGHEQFF.